The clone carrying this T cell receptor (beta chain) was counted only a few times. Antigen: not known. TCRdb reprocessed the 5' RACE reads with MiXCR, giving one entry per CDR3 protein. The repertoire has under 250,000 distinct CDR3 sequences, 9.4% of them found once; the top ten carry 20% to 25%. The V and J ends lost 2 bases and 4 bases, in that order; junction bases with no gene match: 1. In germline, CDR1 is KGHSH, CDR2 LQKENI. This CDR3 spans 14 amino acids. The sample belongs to a study of T-cell memory formation after mild COVID-19. Study findings and constraints: A subset of responding clones appeared in pre-infection memory, suggesting cross-reactive memory joined. Proof of SARS-CoV-2 specificity was absent for the second-wave clones that crested on day 37. A balance of CD4 and CD8 characterized clones contracting day 15 to 85, whereas later expanders leaned CD4+. Those CD4+ clones that contracted were mainly in CM and EM (CD8+ ones in EMRA).

The TCR was taken from a man between 18 and 35 years old who had mild COVID-19 (a few samples of this study predate the infection). Cell type and time point are not known. Sequencing was performed on PBMCs or a T cell subset sorted from them (not recorded which). This sequence joins TRBV18 and TRBJ2-7, with 11 bases fitting TRBD2. CDR3 sequence (DNA): TGTGCCAGCTCACCAGGACTAGCGGGTTACGAGCAGTACTTC. This codes for CASSPGLAGYEQYF.